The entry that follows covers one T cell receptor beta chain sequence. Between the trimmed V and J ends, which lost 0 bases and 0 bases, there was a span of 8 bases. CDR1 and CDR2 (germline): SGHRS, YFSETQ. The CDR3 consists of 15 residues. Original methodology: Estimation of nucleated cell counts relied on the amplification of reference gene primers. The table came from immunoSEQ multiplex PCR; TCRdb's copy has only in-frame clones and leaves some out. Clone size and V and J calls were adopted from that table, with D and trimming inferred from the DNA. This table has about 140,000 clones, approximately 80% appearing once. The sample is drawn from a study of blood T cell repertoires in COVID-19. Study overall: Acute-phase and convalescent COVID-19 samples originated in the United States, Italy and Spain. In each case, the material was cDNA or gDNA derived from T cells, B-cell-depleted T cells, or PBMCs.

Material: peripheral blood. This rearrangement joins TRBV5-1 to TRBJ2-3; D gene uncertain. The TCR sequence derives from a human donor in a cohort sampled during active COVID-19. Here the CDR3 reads CASSLDSTSTDTQYF. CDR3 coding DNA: TGCGCCAGCAGCTTGGACTCCACCAGCACAGATACGCAGTATTTT.